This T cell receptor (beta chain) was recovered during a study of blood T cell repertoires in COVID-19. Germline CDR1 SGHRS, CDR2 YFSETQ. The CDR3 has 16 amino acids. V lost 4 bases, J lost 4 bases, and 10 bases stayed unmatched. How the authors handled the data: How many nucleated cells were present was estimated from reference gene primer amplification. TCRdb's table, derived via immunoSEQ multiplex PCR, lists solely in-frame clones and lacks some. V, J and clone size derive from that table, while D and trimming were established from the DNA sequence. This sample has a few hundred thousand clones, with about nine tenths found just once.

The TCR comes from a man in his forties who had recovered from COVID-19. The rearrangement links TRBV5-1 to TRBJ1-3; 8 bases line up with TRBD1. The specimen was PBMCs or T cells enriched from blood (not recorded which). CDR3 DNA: TGCGCCAGCAGCGCGACAGGGGCCGGGTCCGGAAACACCATATATTTT. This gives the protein CASSATGAGSGNTIYF.